Below are 18 T cell receptor beta chains sequenced from a single sample in a study of graft-versus-host responses after intestinal transplantation. TCRdb's copy holds only in-frame clones and misses some; the assay was immunoSEQ multiplex PCR. The top ten hold roughly 1.4% of the sample, which has fewer than 100,000 clones, more than 70% seen once. The specimen was PBMCs, collected 255 days after intestinal transplant. The origin of the receptors is a human patient who received an intestinal transplant, so some T cells may come from the graft donor.

The chain employs TRBV5-4 and TRBJ2-1; 8 nucleotides agree with TRBD1. V shed 0 bases, J shed 7 bases, and the junction held 6 bases outside the gene matches. The CDR3 consists of 15 residues. The germline V gene has CDR1 SGHNT and CDR2 YYREEE (reference sequence). The CDR3 sequence is CASSLAQGARNEQFF. The CDR3 nucleotides are TGTGCCAGCAGCTTGGCGCAGGGGGCGCGGAATGAGCAGTTCTTC. The full variable domain, with the rest looked up from reference TRBV5-4 and TRBJ2-1, is ETGVTQSPTHLIKTRGQQVTLRCSSQSGHNTVSWYQQALGQGPQFIFQYYREEENGRGNFPPRFSGLQFPNYSSELNVNALELDDSALYLCASSLAQGARNEQFFGPGTRLTVL.

This rearrangement joins TRBV7-9 to TRBJ1-2, with 7 bases fitting TRBD1. CDR3 length: 13 amino acids. V shed 5 bases and J 8 bases; nucleotides not matched to a gene: 8. The V gene's germline CDR1 is SEHNR and CDR2 FQNEAQ (reference sequence). For the CDR3, the DNA is TGTGCCAGCAGCCGTCAGGGGGAAACGGGCTACACCTTC. Protein product: CASSRQGETGYTF.

This chain uses TRBV5-6 with TRBJ1-1; TRBD1 aligns across 7 bases. The ends lost 0 bases at V and 4 bases at J; junction bases unmatched: 3. The germline gives CDR1 SGHDT, CDR2 YYEEEE. The CDR3 spans 14 residues. The chain's CDR3 is CASSLAAGGTEAFF. The CDR3 nucleotides are TGTGCCAGCAGCTTGGCCGCAGGGGGCACTGAAGCTTTCTTT.

The V call is TRBV9, the J call TRBJ1-5, with D perhaps matching TRBD1 (5 bases). V lost 4 bases to trimming and J lost 0 bases, with 8 bases between them. The V gene's germline CDR1 is SGDLS and CDR2 YYNGEE. The CDR3 is 14 amino acids. CDR3 residues: CASSRDVSNQPQHF. CDR3 DNA: TGTGCCAGCAGCCGGGACGTTAGCAATCAGCCCCAGCATTTT.

The V call is TRBV6-6, the J call TRBJ2-2; D might be TRBD2 (5 bases). V dropped 0 bases and J dropped 5 bases, with 10 bases sitting between them. Germline V gives CDR1 MNHNY, CDR2 SVGAGI (reference sequence). The CDR3 length is 15 residues. The CDR3 bases are TGTGCCAGCAGTTACTCGACAAGCGGAACCGGGGAGCTGTTTTTT. Protein product: CASSYSTSGTGELFF.

The chain carries TRBV6-4 and TRBJ1-3, with D perhaps matching TRBD1 (6 bases). CDR3 length: 14 residues. V shed 5 bases and J shed 7 bases, with 15 bases lying between them. Germline assignment: CDR1 MRHNA and CDR2 SNTAGT. This CDR3 reads CASSRGGQSNTIYF. The CDR3 coding sequence is TGTGCCAGCAGTCGGGGGGGGCAGTCTAACACCATATATTTT.

In DNA, the CDR3 is TGTGCCAGCAGCAATTATAGTGCTACGGTGGGGAACATTCAGTACTTC. Its translation is CASSNYSATVGNIQYF. The J gene is TRBJ2-4, the V gene TRBV13, with D unclear. V was clipped by 5 bases and J by 7 bases, with 21 bases between them. The CDR3 extends over 16 amino acids. Looked up from germline, CDR1 is PRHDT and CDR2 is FYEKMQ (reference sequence).

The chain links TRBV6-5 to TRBJ2-5, with 9 positions matching TRBD1. CDR1 and CDR2 from the germline V gene are MNHEY and SVGAGI. CDR3 size: 14 residues. Trimming cost V 6 bases and J 5 bases; bases outside gene matches: 7. CDR3 sequence reads: CASRGDRELETQYF. CDR3 nucleotides: TGTGCCAGCAGGGGGGACAGGGAACTCGAGACCCAGTACTTC.

The chain couples TRBV5-5 to TRBJ2-7, with D perhaps TRBD2 (5 bases). This CDR3 comprises 14 residues. V was cut by 1 base and J by 4 bases, with 12 bases left in between. The germline gives CDR1 SGHKS, CDR2 YYEKEE (reference sequence). The CDR3 here is CASSLWARTYEQYF. The CDR3 bases are TGTGCCAGCAGCTTGTGGGCCAGGACTTACGAGCAGTACTTC.

The chain uses TRBV6-5 and TRBJ1-2; no firm D call. The CDR3 extends over 14 amino acids. Germline CDR1 is MNHEY and CDR2 is SVGAGI. V lost 6 bases, J lost 7 bases, and 18 bases lay in between. The CDR3 bases are TGTGCCAGCAGCCCGTTCCTGAGGTCGGGTGGCTACACCTTC. Translated, it gives CASSPFLRSGGYTF.

This rearrangement joins TRBV7-6 to TRBJ1-1, with D tentatively TRBD1 (6 bases). Looked up from germline, CDR1 is SGHVS and CDR2 is FNYEAQ. This CDR3 has 13 residues. V was cut by 3 bases and J by 5 bases, with 10 bases left in between. The CDR3 coding sequence is TGTGCCAGCAGCTTGGGGGGCATAACTGAAGCTTTCTTT. Translating gives CASSLGGITEAFF. The full variable domain, its missing parts supplied by reference TRBV7-6 and TRBJ1-1, is GAGVSQSPRYKVTKRGQDVALRCDPISGHVSLYWYRQALGQGPEFLTYFNYEAQQDKSGLPNDRFSAERPEGSISTLTIQRTEQRDSAMYRCASSLGGITEAFFGQGTRLTVV.

V and J are TRBV29-1 and TRBJ1-1; 9 positions agree with TRBD1. Germline trimming cut 6 bases from V and 3 bases from J; bases unmatched to any gene: 2. The CDR3 extends over 12 amino acids. Germline loops: CDR1 SQVTM, CDR2 ANQGSEA. The CDR3 nucleotides are TGCAGCGTACGGACAGGGGACACTGAAGCTTTCTTT. Translated: CSVRTGDTEAFF. Variable domain in full (rest from reference TRBV29-1 and TRBJ1-1): SAVISQKPSRDICQRGTSLTIQCQVDSQVTMMFWYRQQPGQSLTLIATANQGSEATYESGFVIDKFPISRPNLTFSTLTVSNMSPEDSSIYLCSVRTGDTEAFFGQGTRLTVV.

This chain connects TRBV27 to TRBJ2-2, with D perhaps matching TRBD1 (5 bases). CDR1 is MNHEY, CDR2 SMNVEV, per germline (reference sequence). This CDR3 spans 17 amino acids. V was trimmed by 2 bases and J by 6 bases, leaving 19 bases between them. The CDR3 nucleotides are TGTGCCAGCAGTTTAGTACACTCAGGGTCCCGCCCCGGGGAGCTGTTTTTT. This gives the protein CASSLVHSGSRPGELFF.

The chain couples TRBV4-2 to TRBJ1-3; TRBD1 matches at 9 bases. J was trimmed by 4 bases and V by 5 bases; bases with no gene match: 9. The CDR3 is 16 residues long. Germline CDR1 LGHNA, CDR2 YNFKEQ. This CDR3 is CASSKQGDRAGNTIYF. Written as DNA, the CDR3 is TGTGCCAGCAGCAAACAAGGGGACAGGGCCGGAAACACCATATATTTT.

The DNA of the CDR3 is TGTGCCAGCTCACCACGCACAGACTATGGCTACACCTTC. Encoded protein: CASSPRTDYGYTF. V and J are TRBV18 and TRBJ1-2; D ambiguous. The germline V and J ends were trimmed by 1 base and 3 bases, with 6 bases remaining between them. The CDR3 contains 13 residues. Germline values: CDR1 KGHSH, CDR2 LQKENI.

This chain connects TRBV6-5 to TRBJ2-5, with 7 bases identical to TRBD1. Germline CDR1 is MNHEY and CDR2 is SVGAGI. This CDR3 is built from 14 residues. J lost 4 bases, V lost 9 bases, and 11 bases had no gene match. CDR3 in DNA: TGTGCCAGTAAAAGAGGGGGCTCAGGAGAGACCCAGTACTTC. Its translation is CASKRGGSGETQYF.

DNA for the CDR3: TGTGCCAGCAGCGAGAGTAGCGGGAGGGCCATAAATGAGCAGTTCTTC. It translates to CASSESSGRAINEQFF. The chain recombines TRBV13 with TRBJ2-1, with 11 bases identical to TRBD2. Germline V gives CDR1 PRHDT, CDR2 FYEKMQ (reference sequence). V lost 5 bases to trimming and J lost 7 bases; unmatched junction nucleotides: 10. CDR3 size: 16 residues.

The chain couples TRBV30 to TRBJ1-2; possible D gene TRBD1, 5 bases. This CDR3 is built from 13 residues. V dropped 0 bases and J dropped 5 bases, with 10 bases sitting between them. Germline V gives CDR1 GTSNPN, CDR2 SVGIG (reference sequence). DNA for the CDR3: TGTGCCTGGAGTGTACGGGGCTTTTATGGCTACACCTTC. Translation gives CAWSVRGFYGYTF.